Below, one T cell receptor beta chain is given with its context. This clonotype has a count of ten or more. No antigen is known for it. No per-base quality is available; no much larger clone lies one base away. The germline V end is reduced by 5 bases and the J end by 1 base; junction bases left unmatched: 8. For CDR1 and CDR2, the germline V gene lists SQVTM and ANQGSEA. The CDR3 numbers 14 residues from cysteine through phenylalanine. Only the CDR3 DNA is retained, 42 bases long and in frame from the first base. Libraries of naive CD8 T cells were built from anywhere between about 17,000 and 1,000,000 sorted cells, with 10%, 30% or 50% of the purified RNA used. Naive CD8 T cells, defined as CD8+CD4-CCR7+CD45RA+, were FACS-sorted into RLT Plus buffer on a BD FACSAria II. Detection sensitivity was tested by spiking Jurkat RNA equal to some 11 TCR copies' worth into samples containing roughly 18,000-1,000,000 naive CD8 T cells. CD8 T cells were enriched with RosetteSep CD8+ T Cell Enrichment Cocktail and Ficoll-Paque, followed by ACK red cell lysis.

This sample was included in a study of molecular identifiers for immune sequencing clone quantification (dated by TCRdb to the late 2010s). About the full investigation: For a replicate experiment, RNA from around 20,000 or 100,000 naive CD8 T cells was divided into five aliquots, and four of the five aliquots were sequenced. The study was a methods study using CD8 T cells to benchmark molecular-identifier clustering-based TCR repertoire sequencing (MIDCIRS) and TCR RNA copy counting. Study-level results and caveats: When barcode sub-clustering was omitted, TCR diversity was inflated by chimeric consensus sequences, with chimeras reaching as high as 47%. Clones above 20 RNA copies held over 99% of molecules in CMV-specific effector cells but under 1% in naive cells. Even against a background of 850,000 to 1,000,000 naive CD8 T cells, spiked-in Jurkat TCR RNA amounting to a single cell's worth was reported to be detectable. Highly expanded clone sizes could be underestimated if identical TCR molecules share a barcode. Naive libraries contained spiked-in Jurkat TCR RNA (roughly ten copies' worth), which is not part of the donor repertoire. Approximately 3.1 recovered TCR RNA copies per cell were obtained by modeling, versus approximately 10 by digital PCR, implying a capture efficiency of approximately 30%.

To prepare the library, PCR was applied. Sequenced using an Illumina HiSeq 4000. Preparation of bulk TCR libraries followed a previously described approach, with the TCR primers listed in Table S5. The Qiagen AllPrep DNA/RNA kit was used to purify total RNA. Before analysis, reads from multiple sequencing runs of one library were combined. For the original study's pipeline: Only reads with exact TCR constant sequence were kept, trimmed to 150 nt, and grouped by their 12-nt molecular barcodes. Within each barcode group, reads were sub-clustered at a 15% Levenshtein threshold, and quality-weighted consensus sequences were built per RNA molecule. Non-functional sequences were removed, as were lower-count sequences one edit away from another. Barcode sub-clusters with fewer than 20% of the maximum read count were removed, based on fitting two negative binomial distributions. In-frame beta chains were kept once TCRdb had trimmed the public reads at Q25 with fastp and called clones with MiXCR. Each record represents a unique CDR3 protein, reported with the most common genes and DNA among its rows. TCRdb's processing, not the study's, gives the V and J calls here. This sample lists about 640,000 distinct CDR3 sequences; just under 20% were detected once. Of the sample, roughly 0.83% is held by the ten largest clones.

The sequence came from a human donor in good health. Some libraries in this study had Jurkat cell RNA spiked in. In this chain, TRBV29-1 is recombined with TRBJ2-7; the central 7 bases match TRBD1. The sequencing input was naive CD8+ T cells from blood, with Jurkat cell RNA spiked in. The intended sense of this specimen's cell subset or site label: FACS-sorted CD8+CD4-CCR7+CD45RA+ naive T cells. The bases read TGCAGCGTTTCCAAAACAGGGGTTTCCTACGAGCAGTACTTC. It translates to CSVSKTGVSYEQYF.